The rows below give T cell receptor beta chains drawn from one sample of a study of regulatory T cells in long-lasting Graves disease. In TCRdb, the multiplex PCR reads were re-called with MiXCR into one record per CDR3 protein. The sample consists of hundreds of thousands of distinct CDR3 sequences, around a sixth of them appearing once. The sample here was peripheral blood mononuclear cells (PBMCs), taken at new diagnosis, from a patient treated with antithyroid drugs. These receptors were taken from a female donor with Graves disease. Each CDR3 is given with its conserved first and last residue. A D gene is named only where the DNA matches it firmly. Part of the rows lack a size; the others show once, few, many or a class for expanded clones.

J	D	V	size	DNA	CDR3
TRBJ1-2	NA	TRBV7-9	once	TGTGCCAGCAGCTTTGCCAGGGTCGATGGCTACACCTTC	CASSFARVDGYTF
TRBJ2-7	NA	TRBV29-1	NA	TGCAGCGTTGAAGACAGAAGCTCCTACGAGCAGTACTTC	CSVEDRSSYEQYF
TRBJ1-1	NA	TRBV5-1	NA	TGCGCCAGCAGCTTTACGCCCGGGTCGGACACTGAAGCTTTCTTT	CASSFTPGSDTEAFF
TRBJ2-1	NA	TRBV6-1	NA	TGTGCCAGCAGTGAATACAGGGTCCAGGATGAGCAGTTCTTC	CASSEYRVQDEQFF
TRBJ1-2	NA	TRBV9	NA	TGTGCCAGCAGCGGTCCCCCCTCTGTCTATGGCTACACCTTC	CASSGPPSVYGYTF
TRBJ1-2	TRBD1	TRBV2	many	TGTGCCAGCAGTGACCCCACAGTCTGGGACAGGGTTATCGGCTACACCTTC	CASSDPTVWDRVIGYTF
TRBJ1-1	NA	TRBV29-1	few	TGCAGCGTCTACCTTCCTGCGAACACTGAAGCTTTCTTT	CSVYLPANTEAFF
TRBJ2-2	TRBD1	TRBV5-6	many	TGTGCCAGCAGCCGCCCGGGACAGCAGATCACCGGGGAGCTGTTTTTT	CASSRPGQQITGELFF
TRBJ2-7	NA	TRBV5-1	many	TGCGCCAGCAGCTTGGTCTCGAGGAGCTCCTACGAGCAGTACTTC	CASSLVSRSSYEQYF
TRBJ1-5	NA	TRBV6-1	many	TGTGCCAGCAGTCCAAGTCCGGGGAGCGGTCAGCCCCAGCATTTT	CASSPSPGSGQPQHF
TRBJ1-2	TRBD1	TRBV6-1	many	TGTGCCAGCAGTGAAGCCCCACAGGGGACGGGCTACACCTTC	CASSEAPQGTGYTF
TRBJ1-2	TRBD1	TRBV5-1	few	TGCGCCAGCAGCTGGGACAGGGTTGAAGGCTACACCTTC	CASSWDRVEGYTF
TRBJ2-1	NA	TRBV29-1	NA	TGCAGCGTTACGGTTTCGAGCGGACAGTTCTTC	CSVTVSSGQFF
TRBJ2-4	NA	TRBV27	many	TGTGCCAGCAGCTACCGCTCCCGGACAGCCCACCTAGCCAAAAACATTCAGTACTTC	CASSYRSRTAHLAKNIQYF
TRBJ2-2	NA	TRBV7-2	NA	TGTGCCAGCAGCTCGGACCTGGCCGGGGAGCTGTTTTTT	CASSSDLAGELFF
TRBJ1-1	TRBD1	TRBV7-9	NA	TGTGCCAGCAGTCAACAGGGGGAGTTCACTGAAGCTTTCTTT	CASSQQGEFTEAFF
TRBJ2-1	NA	TRBV7-9	many	TGTGCCAGCAGCGTCCGGCCCTACAATGAGCAGTTCTTC	CASSVRPYNEQFF
TRBJ2-3	TRBD2	TRBV20-1	NA	TGCAGTGCTAGACCTCGGGTGCGGGAGGGCCCAGATACGCAGTATTTT	CSARPRVREGPDTQYF
TRBJ1-1	TRBD1	TRBV19	many	TGTGCCAGTAGTATAGATCCGGCAGGGGGAATGAACACTGAAGCTTTCTTT	CASSIDPAGGMNTEAFF
TRBJ2-6	NA	TRBV7-6	NA	TGTGCCAGCAAGGCCTCAGCGGGGGCCAACGTCCTGACTTTC	CASKASAGANVLTF
TRBJ2-4	NA	TRBV27	NA	TGTGCCAGCAGAAATCCTCCGGATAATGAGCAGTACTTC	CASRNPPDNEQYF
TRBJ2-4	NA	TRBV18	few	TGTGCCAGCTCCCCCCGGGGAGAAAACATTCAGTACTTC	CASSPRGENIQYF
TRBJ2-5	TRBD2	TRBV5-6	NA	TGTGCCAGCAGCCAGCCGGGAGGAAAAGAGACCCAGTACTTC	CASSQPGGKETQYF
TRBJ2-1	NA	TRBV11-1	many	TGTGCCAGCAGCTCCGATAGTAAACGAGCAGAGTTCTTC	CASSSDSKRAEFF
TRBJ1-1	NA	TRBV12-3/TRBV12-4	many	TGTGCCAGCAGTCGGACTCCGATGAACACTGAAGCTTTCTTT	CASSRTPMNTEAFF
TRBJ2-2	TRBD2	TRBV4-1	NA	TGCGCCAGCAGCCAATCTAGCGGGGGCCCAACGACCGGGGAGCTGTTTTTT	CASSQSSGGPTTGELFF
TRBJ2-7	TRBD2	TRBV20-1	many	TGCAGTGCTCAGACTAGCGGGAGGGCATACGAGCAGTACTTC	CSAQTSGRAYEQYF
TRBJ2-2	NA	TRBV24-1	few	TGTGCCACCGAAGGGGCGGAGAACACCGGGGAGCTGTTTTTT	CATEGAENTGELFF
TRBJ1-1	TRBD1	TRBV27	few	TGTGCCAGCAGTATCCTTGGACAGGGCGAAACTGAAGCTTTCTTT	CASSILGQGETEAFF
TRBJ2-3	NA	TRBV27	many	TGTGCCAGCAGTTCTTATCGGTATGAGGAAGATACGCAGTATTTT	CASSSYRYEEDTQYF
TRBJ1-2	NA	TRBV6-1	many	TGTGCCAGCAGGGAAGGGCACAGCGTCTATGGCTACACCTTC	CASREGHSVYGYTF
TRBJ2-1	TRBD2	TRBV7-9	many	TGTGCCAGCAGCGTCCTAAGAGCGGGAGTCTACAATGAGCAGTTCTTC	CASSVLRAGVYNEQFF
TRBJ1-1	NA	TRBV7-2	many	TGTGCCAGCAGCTTGATTACAGGGTTTCTGAGCACTGAAGCTTTCTTT	CASSLITGFLSTEAFF
TRBJ1-2	NA	TRBV3-1	few	TGTGCCAGCAGCCCTGTCTGGGACACAGCTAACTATGGCTACACCTTC	CASSPVWDTANYGYTF
TRBJ1-2	TRBD1	TRBV7-2	many	TGTGCCACCGGGACAGTCTATGGCTACACCTTC	CATGTVYGYTF
TRBJ2-3	NA	TRBV6-2/TRBV6-3	many	TGTGCCAGCAGTCGTGGCACAGATACGCAGTATTTT	CASSRGTDTQYF
TRBJ2-5	TRBD2	TRBV6-1	many	TGTGCCAGCAGTCGGACTAGCGGGGGACATCAAGAGACCCAGTACTTC	CASSRTSGGHQETQYF
TRBJ2-1	NA	TRBV12-3/TRBV12-4	many	TGTGCCAGCAGCCGTAGCTCCTACAATGAGCAGTTCTTC	CASSRSSYNEQFF
TRBJ2-6	TRBD1	TRBV7-9	many	TGTGCCAGCAGCTACGGACAGGGTTCTGGGGCCAACGTCCTGACTTTC	CASSYGQGSGANVLTF
TRBJ2-2	NA	TRBV12-3/TRBV12-4	few	TGTGCCAGCAGCCCCGGGAACCCCGGGGAGCTGTTTTTT	CASSPGNPGELFF
TRBJ2-7	NA	TRBV19	few	TGTGCCAGTAGTACAACGGGAGTCTACGAGCAGTACTTC	CASSTTGVYEQYF
TRBJ1-1	NA	TRBV19	NA	TGTGCCAGTAGCCCTAGGGTCCGCCAGAAGAACACTGAAGCTTTCTTT	CASSPRVRQKNTEAFF
TRBJ2-7	TRBD1	TRBV4-1	many	TGCGCCAGCAGCCAAGAGAAGGGACAGAAGACCGAGCAGTACTTC	CASSQEKGQKTEQYF
TRBJ1-1	TRBD1	TRBV12-3/TRBV12-4	NA	TGTGCCAGCAGGGGACAGGCTCAAAGGGTGAGAGCTTTCTTT	CASRGQAQRVRAFF
TRBJ2-1	NA	TRBV29-1	many	TGCAGCGTTGAAGGACGGCCCGAGCAGTTCTTC	CSVEGRPEQFF
TRBJ1-1	NA	TRBV10-3	few	TGTGCCACTGGGGAACGAGGGGGGCGGTTTAACACTGAAGCTTTCTTT	CATGERGGRFNTEAFF
TRBJ1-2	TRBD1	TRBV5-1	many	TGCGCCAGCAGCTCTCAGGGACAGGGGGCGGATGGCTACACCTTC	CASSSQGQGADGYTF
TRBJ2-3	TRBD2	TRBV30	many	TGTGCCTGGAGTGTGGGGCTAGCGGGAGGAGATACGCAGTATTTT	CAWSVGLAGGDTQYF
TRBJ1-1	NA	TRBV4-1	many	TGCGCCAGCAGCCCAGGTGGAAGCACTGAAGCTTTCTTT	CASSPGGSTEAFF
TRBJ1-2	NA	TRBV28	many	TGTGCCAGCTTGGGTTATGGCTACACCTTC	CASLGYGYTF
TRBJ1-2	NA	TRBV20-1	many	TGCAGTGCTAGTCTCGAGGAAATTTATGGCTACACCTTC	CSASLEEIYGYTF
TRBJ1-2	TRBD1	TRBV28	many	TGTGCCAGCAGTTTAGACAGGGGGTTAGGCTACACCTTC	CASSLDRGLGYTF
TRBJ2-1	NA	TRBV28	many	TGTGCCAGCAGTTTGAAGGACGGTGGGGCCTTGATGGTCTATGAGCAGTTCTTC	CASSLKDGGALMVYEQFF
TRBJ1-5	NA	TRBV29-1	many	TGCAGCGTCCAAGACGGGACACTTCAGGATCAGCCCCAGCATTTT	CSVQDGTLQDQPQHF